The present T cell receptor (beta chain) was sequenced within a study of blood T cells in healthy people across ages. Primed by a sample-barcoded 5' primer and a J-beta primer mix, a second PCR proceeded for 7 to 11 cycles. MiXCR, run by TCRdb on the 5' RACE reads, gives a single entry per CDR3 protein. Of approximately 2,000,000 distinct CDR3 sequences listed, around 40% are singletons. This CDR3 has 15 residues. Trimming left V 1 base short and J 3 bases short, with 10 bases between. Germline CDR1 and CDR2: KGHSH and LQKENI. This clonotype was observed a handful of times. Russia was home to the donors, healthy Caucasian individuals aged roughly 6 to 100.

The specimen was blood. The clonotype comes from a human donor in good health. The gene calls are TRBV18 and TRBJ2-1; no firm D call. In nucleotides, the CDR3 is TGTGCCAGCTCACCACTCGAGACCGACTACAATGAGCAGTTCTTC. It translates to CASSPLETDYNEQFF.